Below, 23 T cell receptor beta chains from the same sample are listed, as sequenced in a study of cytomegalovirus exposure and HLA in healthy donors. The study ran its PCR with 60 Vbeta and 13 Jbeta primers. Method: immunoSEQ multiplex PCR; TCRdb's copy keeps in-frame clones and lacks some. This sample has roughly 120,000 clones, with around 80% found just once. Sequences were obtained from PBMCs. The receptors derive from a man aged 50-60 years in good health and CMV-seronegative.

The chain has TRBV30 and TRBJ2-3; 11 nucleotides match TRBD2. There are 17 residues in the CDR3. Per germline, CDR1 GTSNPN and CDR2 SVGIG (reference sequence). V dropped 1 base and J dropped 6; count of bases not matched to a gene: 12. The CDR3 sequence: CAWSGYFSGGDPDTQYF. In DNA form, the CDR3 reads TGTGCCTGGAGTGGATATTTTAGCGGGGGGGACCCGGATACGCAGTATTTT.

Here the CDR3 DNA reads TGTGCCAGTAGCCCCACCGGGGGGATCACCTACGAGCAGTACTTC. Encoded protein: CASSPTGGITYEQYF. The J gene is TRBJ2-7, the V gene TRBV19, with 7 bases that match TRBD2. The CDR3 runs 15 residues. The germline V gene has CDR1 LNHDA and CDR2 SQIVND (reference sequence). The trim removed 6 bases at V and 2 bases at J, leaving 10 bases unmatched.

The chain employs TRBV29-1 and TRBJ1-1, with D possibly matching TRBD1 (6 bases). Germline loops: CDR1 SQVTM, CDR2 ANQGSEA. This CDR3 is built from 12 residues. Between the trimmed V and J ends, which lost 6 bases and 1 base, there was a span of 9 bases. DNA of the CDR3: TGCAGCGTCCAACAGGGGAACACTGAAGCTTTCTTT. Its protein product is CSVQQGNTEAFF.

CDR3 coding DNA: TGTGCCAGCAGTCTCCCTCGGACAGGGGGCACTGAAGCTTTCTTT. As protein: CASSLPRTGGTEAFF. This chain connects TRBV28 to TRBJ1-1; 10 positions match TRBD1. CDR1 and CDR2 (germline): MDHEN, SYDVKM. The J segment lost 4 bases and the V segment lost 5 bases, leaving 7 bases of the junction unmatched. The CDR3 consists of 15 residues.

The CDR3 DNA sequence: TGTGCCAGCAGTCACCCCCGGAGGCGGGGAGCGGGAGATACGCAGTATTTT. This translates into CASSHPRRRGAGDTQYF. The V gene is TRBV28, the J gene TRBJ2-3; D may be TRBD2 (6 bases). Trimming cost V 5 bases and J 5 bases, with 23 bases left between them. The CDR3 spans 17 residues. Germline CDR1 reads MDHEN; CDR2 reads SYDVKM. Looking up the rest from reference TRBV28 and TRBJ2-3 gives the full variable domain: DVKVTQSSRYLVKRTGEKVFLECVQDMDHENMFWYRQDPGLGLRLIYFSYDVKMKEKGDIPEGYSVSREKKERFSLILESASTNQTSMYLCASSHPRRRGAGDTQYFGPGTRLTVL.

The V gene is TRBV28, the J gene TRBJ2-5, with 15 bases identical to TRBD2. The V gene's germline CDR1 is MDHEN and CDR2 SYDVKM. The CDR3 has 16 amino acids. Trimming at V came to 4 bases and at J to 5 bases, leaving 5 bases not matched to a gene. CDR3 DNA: TGTGCCAGCAGTTCCGGACTAGCGGGGGGGCATGAGACCCAGTACTTC. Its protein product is CASSSGLAGGHETQYF. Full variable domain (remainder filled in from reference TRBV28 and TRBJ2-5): DVKVTQSSRYLVKRTGEKVFLECVQDMDHENMFWYRQDPGLGLRLIYFSYDVKMKEKGDIPEGYSVSREKKERFSLILESASTNQTSMYLCASSSGLAGGHETQYFGPGTRLLVL.

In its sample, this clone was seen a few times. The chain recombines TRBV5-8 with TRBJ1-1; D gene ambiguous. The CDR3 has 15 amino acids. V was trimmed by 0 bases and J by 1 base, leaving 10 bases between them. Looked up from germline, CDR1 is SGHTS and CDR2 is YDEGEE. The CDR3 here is CASSLGRAKNTEAFF. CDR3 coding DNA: TGTGCCAGCAGCTTGGGTAGAGCCAAGAACACTGAAGCTTTCTTT.

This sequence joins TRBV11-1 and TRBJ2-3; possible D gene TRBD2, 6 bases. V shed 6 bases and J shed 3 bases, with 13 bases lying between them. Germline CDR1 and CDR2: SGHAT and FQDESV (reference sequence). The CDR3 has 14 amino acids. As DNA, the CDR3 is TGTGCCAGCAGGTGGGCGGGGAGGACAGATACGCAGTATTTT. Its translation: CASRWAGRTDTQYF.

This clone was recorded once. CDR3 nucleotide sequence: TGTGCCAGCAGCTTAGCAGGAGGCTATTCGAACACTGAAGCTTTCTTT. Translated: CASSLAGGYSNTEAFF. This chain links TRBV7-2 with TRBJ1-1; D uncertain. V lost 0 bases, J lost 1 base, and 12 bases lay in between. The CDR3 spans 16 residues. Germline V gene lookup returns CDR1 SGHTA and CDR2 FQGNSA. The entire variable domain, with the rest obtained from reference TRBV7-2 and TRBJ1-1, is as follows: GAGVSQSPSNKVTEKGKDVELRCDPISGHTALYWYRQSLGQGLEFLIYFQGNSAPDKSGLPSDRFSAERTGGSVSTLTIQRTQQEDSAVYLCASSLAGGYSNTEAFFGQGTRLTVV.

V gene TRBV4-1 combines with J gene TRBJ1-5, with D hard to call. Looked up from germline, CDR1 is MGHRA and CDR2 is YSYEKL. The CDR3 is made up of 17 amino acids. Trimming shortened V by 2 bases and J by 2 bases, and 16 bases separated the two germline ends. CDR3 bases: TGCGCCAGCAGCCAAAGAACGTCGATGCGCGGCAATCAGCCCCAGCATTTT. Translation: CASSQRTSMRGNQPQHF.

CDR3: CASSYEPGFAYEQYF. For the CDR3, the DNA is TGTGCCAGCAGTTACGAACCAGGGTTTGCGTACGAGCAGTACTTC. The J gene is TRBJ2-7, the V gene TRBV6-5; perhaps TRBD1 as D (5 bases). The CDR3 loop spans 15 amino acids. The germline CDR1 and CDR2 sequences are MNHEY and SVGAGI. V lost 2 bases, J lost 4 bases, and 15 bases lay in between.

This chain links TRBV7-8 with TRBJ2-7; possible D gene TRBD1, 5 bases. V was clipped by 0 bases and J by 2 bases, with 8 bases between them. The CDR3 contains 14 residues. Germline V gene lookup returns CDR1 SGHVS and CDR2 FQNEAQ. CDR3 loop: CASSLAGQAYEQYF. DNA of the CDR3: TGTGCCAGCAGCTTAGCAGGACAAGCCTACGAGCAGTACTTC. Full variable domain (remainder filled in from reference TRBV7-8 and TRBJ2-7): GAGVSQSPRYKVAKRGQDVALRCDPISGHVSLFWYQQALGQGPEFLTYFQNEAQLDKSGLPSDRFFAERPEGSVSTLKIQRTQQEDSAVYLCASSLAGQAYEQYFGPGTRLTVT.

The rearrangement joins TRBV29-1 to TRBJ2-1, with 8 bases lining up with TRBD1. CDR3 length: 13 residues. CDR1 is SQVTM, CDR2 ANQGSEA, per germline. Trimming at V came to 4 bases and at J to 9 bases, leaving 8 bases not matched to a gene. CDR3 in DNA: TGCAGCGTTGCGGGTCAGGGGGCGCGTGAGCAGTTCTTC. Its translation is CSVAGQGAREQFF.

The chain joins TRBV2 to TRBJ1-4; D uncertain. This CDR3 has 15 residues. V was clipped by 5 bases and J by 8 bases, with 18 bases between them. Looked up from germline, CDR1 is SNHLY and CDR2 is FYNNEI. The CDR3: CASSPSWGGEEKLFF. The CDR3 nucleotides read TGTGCCAGCAGTCCGTCGTGGGGAGGCGAAGAAAAACTGTTTTTT.

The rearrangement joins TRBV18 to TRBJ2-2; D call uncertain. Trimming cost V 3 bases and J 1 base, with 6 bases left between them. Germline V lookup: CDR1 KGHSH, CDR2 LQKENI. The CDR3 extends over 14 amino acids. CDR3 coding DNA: TGTGCCAGCTCACCGACGGGGAACACCGGGGAGCTGTTTTTT. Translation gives CASSPTGNTGELFF.

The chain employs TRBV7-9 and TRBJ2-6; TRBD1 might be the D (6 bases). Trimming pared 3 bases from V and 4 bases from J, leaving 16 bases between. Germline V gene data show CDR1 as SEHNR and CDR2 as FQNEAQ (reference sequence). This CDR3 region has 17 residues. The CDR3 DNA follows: TGTGCCAGCAGCTTTCAGGGGCCGGTCGTAGGGGCCAACGTCCTGACTTTC. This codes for CASSFQGPVVGANVLTF.

The DNA of the CDR3 is TGTGCCAGCAGCTTGGGTCTAGCGTCTAGCACAGATACGCAGTATTTT. Protein sequence: CASSLGLASSTDTQYF. This sequence joins TRBV7-2 and TRBJ2-3, with a possible D match to TRBD2 (6 bases). CDR3 size: 16 residues. The V end lost 3 bases, the J end lost 0 bases, and 13 bases lay between the germline ends. Germline assignment: CDR1 SGHTA and CDR2 FQGNSA.

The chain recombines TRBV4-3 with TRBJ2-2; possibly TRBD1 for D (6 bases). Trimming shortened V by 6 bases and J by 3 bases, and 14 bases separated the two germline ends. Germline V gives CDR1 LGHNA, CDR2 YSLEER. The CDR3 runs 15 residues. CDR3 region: CASSKGERYTGELFF. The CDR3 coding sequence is TGCGCCAGCAGTAAGGGGGAAAGGTACACCGGGGAGCTGTTTTTT.

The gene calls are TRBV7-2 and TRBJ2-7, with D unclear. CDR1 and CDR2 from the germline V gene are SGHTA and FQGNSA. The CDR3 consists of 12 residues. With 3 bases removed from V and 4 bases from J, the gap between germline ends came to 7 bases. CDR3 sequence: CASSLAAYEQYF. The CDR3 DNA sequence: TGTGCCAGCAGCTTGGCAGCGTACGAGCAGTACTTC.

Written as DNA, the CDR3 is TGTGCCAGTAGACGAGAGCCGGGCCCGGGAGCAGATACGCAGTATTTT. As protein: CASRREPGPGADTQYF. This chain joins TRBV19 and TRBJ2-3, with D maybe TRBD2 (6 bases). CDR1 and CDR2 from the germline V gene are LNHDA and SQIVND (reference sequence). This CDR3 comprises 16 residues. V lost 6 bases to trimming and J lost 4 bases, with 20 bases between them.

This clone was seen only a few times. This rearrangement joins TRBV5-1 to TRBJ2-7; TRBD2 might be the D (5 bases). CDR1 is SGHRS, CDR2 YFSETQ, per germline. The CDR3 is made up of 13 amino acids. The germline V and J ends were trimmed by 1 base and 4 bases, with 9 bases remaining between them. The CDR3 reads CASSLPDLYEQYF. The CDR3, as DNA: TGCGCCAGCAGCTTGCCGGACTTATACGAGCAGTACTTC.

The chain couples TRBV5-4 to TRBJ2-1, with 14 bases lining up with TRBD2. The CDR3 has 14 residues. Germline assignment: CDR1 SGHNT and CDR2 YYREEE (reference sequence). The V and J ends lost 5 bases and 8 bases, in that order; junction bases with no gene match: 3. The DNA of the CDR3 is TGTGCCAGCAGTAAGACTAGCGGGAGGGATGAGCAGTTCTTC. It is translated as CASSKTSGRDEQFF.

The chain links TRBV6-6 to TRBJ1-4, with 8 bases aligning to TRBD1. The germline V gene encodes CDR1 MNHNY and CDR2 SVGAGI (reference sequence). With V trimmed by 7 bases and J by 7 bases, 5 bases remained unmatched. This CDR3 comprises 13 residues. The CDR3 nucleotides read TGTGCCAGCACCCCCGGGACAGGTGAAAAACTGTTTTTT. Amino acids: CASTPGTGEKLFF.